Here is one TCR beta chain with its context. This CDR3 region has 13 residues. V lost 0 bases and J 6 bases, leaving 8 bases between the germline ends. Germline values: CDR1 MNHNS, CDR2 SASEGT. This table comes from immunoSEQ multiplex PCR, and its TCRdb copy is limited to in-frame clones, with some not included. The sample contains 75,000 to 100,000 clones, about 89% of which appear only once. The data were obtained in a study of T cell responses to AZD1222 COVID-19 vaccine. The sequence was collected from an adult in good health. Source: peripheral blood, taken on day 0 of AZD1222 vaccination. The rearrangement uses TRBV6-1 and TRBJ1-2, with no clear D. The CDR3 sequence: CASSEAPGDGYTF. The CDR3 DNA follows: TGTGCCAGCAGTGAAGCCCCCGGGGATGGCTACACCTTC.